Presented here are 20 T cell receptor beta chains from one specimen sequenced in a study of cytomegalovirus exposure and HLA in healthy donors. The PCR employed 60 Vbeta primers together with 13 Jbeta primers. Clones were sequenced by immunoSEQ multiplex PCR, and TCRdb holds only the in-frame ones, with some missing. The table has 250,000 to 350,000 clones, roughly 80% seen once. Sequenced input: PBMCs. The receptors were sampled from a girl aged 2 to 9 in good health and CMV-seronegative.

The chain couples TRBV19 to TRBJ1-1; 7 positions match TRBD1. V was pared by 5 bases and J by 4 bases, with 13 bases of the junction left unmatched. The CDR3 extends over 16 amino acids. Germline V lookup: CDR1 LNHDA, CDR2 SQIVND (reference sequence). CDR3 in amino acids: CASSPLFSGGVTEAFF. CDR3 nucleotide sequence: TGTGCCAGTAGTCCCCTCTTTTCAGGGGGTGTCACTGAAGCTTTCTTT. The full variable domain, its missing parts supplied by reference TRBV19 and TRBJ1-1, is DGGITQSPKYLFRKEGQNVTLSCEQNLNHDAMYWYRQDPGQGLRLIYYSQIVNDFQKGDIAEGYSVSREKKESFPLTVTSAQKNPTAFYLCASSPLFSGGVTEAFFGQGTRLTVV.

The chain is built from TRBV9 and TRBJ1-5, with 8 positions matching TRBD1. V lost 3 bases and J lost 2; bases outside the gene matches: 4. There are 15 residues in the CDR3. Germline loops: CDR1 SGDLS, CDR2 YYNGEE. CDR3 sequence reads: CASSGTGSGNQPQHF. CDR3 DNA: TGTGCCAGCAGCGGGACAGGGAGTGGCAATCAGCCCCAGCATTTT.

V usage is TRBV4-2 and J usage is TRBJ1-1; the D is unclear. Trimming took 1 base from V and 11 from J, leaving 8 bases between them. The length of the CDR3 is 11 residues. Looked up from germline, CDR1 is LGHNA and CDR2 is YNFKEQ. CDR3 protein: CASSQGAMAFF. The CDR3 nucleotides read TGTGCCAGCAGCCAAGGGGCCATGGCTTTCTTT.

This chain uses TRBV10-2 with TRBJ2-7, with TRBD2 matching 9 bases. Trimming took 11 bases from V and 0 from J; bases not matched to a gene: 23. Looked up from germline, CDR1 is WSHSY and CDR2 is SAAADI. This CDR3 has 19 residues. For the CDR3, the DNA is TGCGCCTCCGCTGGACCCCAGTTAGGCGGGGGGGCAAGCTCCTACGAGCAGTACTTC. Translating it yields CASAGPQLGGGASSYEQYF.

CDR3 sequence reads: CASSLGPLSNYGYTF. CDR3 coding DNA: TGTGCCAGCAGCTTAGGTCCACTCTCTAACTATGGCTACACCTTC. This chain uses TRBV7-8 with TRBJ1-2, with unresolved D. The germline CDR1 and CDR2 sequences are SGHVS and FQNEAQ. Trimming took off 1 base at V and 0 bases at J, with 9 bases between the two ends. The CDR3 sequence is 15 residues long.

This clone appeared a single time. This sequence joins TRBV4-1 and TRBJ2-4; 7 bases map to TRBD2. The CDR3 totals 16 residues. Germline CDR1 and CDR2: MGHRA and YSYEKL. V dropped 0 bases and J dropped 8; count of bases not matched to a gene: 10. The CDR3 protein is CASSQEIGGSGDIQYF. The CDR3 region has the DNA TGCGCCAGCAGCCAAGAGATCGGCGGGAGCGGGGACATTCAGTACTTC.

The CDR3 reads CASSYAPPSGYNEQFF. The CDR3 nucleotides read TGTGCCAGCAGTTACGCGCCGCCTAGCGGCTATAATGAGCAGTTCTTC. This sequence joins TRBV6-6 and TRBJ2-1; the match to TRBD2 covers 7 bases. Unmatched junction bases numbered 11, after V lost 2 bases and J lost 7 bases. The CDR3 is made up of 16 amino acids. Germline V gene data show CDR1 as MNHNY and CDR2 as SVGAGI (reference sequence).

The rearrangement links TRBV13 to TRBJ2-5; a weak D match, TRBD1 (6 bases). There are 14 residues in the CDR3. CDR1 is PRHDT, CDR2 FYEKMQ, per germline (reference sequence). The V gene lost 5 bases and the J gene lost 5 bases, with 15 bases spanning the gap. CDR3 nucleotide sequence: TGTGCCAGCAGCAAACCAGGGGTGGGGGAGACCCAGTACTTC. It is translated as CASSKPGVGETQYF.

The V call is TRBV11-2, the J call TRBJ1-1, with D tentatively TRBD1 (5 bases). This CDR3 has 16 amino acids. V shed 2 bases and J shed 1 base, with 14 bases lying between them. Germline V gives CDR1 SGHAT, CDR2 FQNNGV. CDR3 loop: CASSLRGGGTNTEAFF. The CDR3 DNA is TGTGCCAGCAGCTTACGAGGCGGGGGAACGAACACTGAAGCTTTCTTT.

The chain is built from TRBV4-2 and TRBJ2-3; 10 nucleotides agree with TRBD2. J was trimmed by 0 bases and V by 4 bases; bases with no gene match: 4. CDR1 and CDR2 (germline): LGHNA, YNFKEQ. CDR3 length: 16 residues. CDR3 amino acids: CASSPRTSGSTDTQYF. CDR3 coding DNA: TGTGCCAGCAGCCCCCGGACTAGCGGAAGCACAGATACGCAGTATTTT.

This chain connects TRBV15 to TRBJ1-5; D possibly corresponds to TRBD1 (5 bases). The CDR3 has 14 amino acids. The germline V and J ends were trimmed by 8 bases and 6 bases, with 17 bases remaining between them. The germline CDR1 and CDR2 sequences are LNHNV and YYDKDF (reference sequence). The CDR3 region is CATEYGGSAQPQHF. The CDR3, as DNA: TGTGCCACCGAATACGGGGGGTCCGCTCAGCCCCAGCATTTT.

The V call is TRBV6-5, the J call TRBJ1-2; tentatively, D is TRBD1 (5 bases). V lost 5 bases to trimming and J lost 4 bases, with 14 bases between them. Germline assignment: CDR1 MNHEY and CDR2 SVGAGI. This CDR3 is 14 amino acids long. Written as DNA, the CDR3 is TGTGCCAGCAGTAGGACAACAAGGGCCTATGGCTACACCTTC. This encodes CASSRTTRAYGYTF.

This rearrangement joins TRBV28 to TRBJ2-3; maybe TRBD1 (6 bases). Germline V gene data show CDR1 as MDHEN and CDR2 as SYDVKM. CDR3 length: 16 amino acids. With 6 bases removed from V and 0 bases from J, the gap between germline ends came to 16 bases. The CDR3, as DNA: TGTGCCAGCAGGTCACCGGGACATCGTAGCACAGATACGCAGTATTTT. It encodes CASRSPGHRSTDTQYF.

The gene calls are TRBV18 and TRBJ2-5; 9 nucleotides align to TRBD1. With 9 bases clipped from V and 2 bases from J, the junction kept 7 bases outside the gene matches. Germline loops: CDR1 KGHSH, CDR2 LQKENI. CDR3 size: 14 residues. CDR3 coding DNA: TGTGCCAGTCGGGACAGGGCCGGGCAAGAGACCCAGTACTTC. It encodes CASRDRAGQETQYF.

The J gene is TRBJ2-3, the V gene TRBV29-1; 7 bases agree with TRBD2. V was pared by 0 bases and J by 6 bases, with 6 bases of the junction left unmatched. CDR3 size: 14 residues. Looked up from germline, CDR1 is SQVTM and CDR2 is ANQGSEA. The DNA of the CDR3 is TGCAGCGTTGAAGAGGGCGGGGGAGGGGATACGCAGTATTTT. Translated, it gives CSVEEGGGGDTQYF.

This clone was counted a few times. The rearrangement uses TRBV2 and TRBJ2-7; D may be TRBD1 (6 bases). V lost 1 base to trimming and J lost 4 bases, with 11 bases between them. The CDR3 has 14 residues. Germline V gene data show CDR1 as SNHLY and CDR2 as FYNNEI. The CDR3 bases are TGTGCCAGCAGTGAAGGGTGGCAGGGGTACGAGCAGTACTTC. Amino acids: CASSEGWQGYEQYF.

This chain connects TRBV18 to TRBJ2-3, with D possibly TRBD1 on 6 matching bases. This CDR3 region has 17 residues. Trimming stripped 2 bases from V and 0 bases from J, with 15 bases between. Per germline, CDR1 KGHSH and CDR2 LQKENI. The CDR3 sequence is CASSPFGQRSSTDTQYF. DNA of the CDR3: TGTGCCAGCTCACCATTCGGACAGCGATCTAGCACAGATACGCAGTATTTT.

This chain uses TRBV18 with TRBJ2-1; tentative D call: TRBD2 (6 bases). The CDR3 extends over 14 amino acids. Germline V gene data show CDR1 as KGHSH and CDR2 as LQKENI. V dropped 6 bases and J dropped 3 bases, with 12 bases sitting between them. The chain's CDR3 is CASSPPRDYNEQFF. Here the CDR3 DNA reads TGTGCCAGCTCCCCCCCGCGGGACTACAATGAGCAGTTCTTC.

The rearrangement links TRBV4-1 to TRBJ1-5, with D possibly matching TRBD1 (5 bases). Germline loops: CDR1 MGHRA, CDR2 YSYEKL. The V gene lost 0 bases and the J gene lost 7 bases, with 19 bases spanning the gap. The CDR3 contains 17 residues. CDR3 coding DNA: TGCGCCAGCAGCCAAGATGGTCAGGGTTCGGCTGTGCAGCCCCAGCATTTT. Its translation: CASSQDGQGSAVQPQHF.

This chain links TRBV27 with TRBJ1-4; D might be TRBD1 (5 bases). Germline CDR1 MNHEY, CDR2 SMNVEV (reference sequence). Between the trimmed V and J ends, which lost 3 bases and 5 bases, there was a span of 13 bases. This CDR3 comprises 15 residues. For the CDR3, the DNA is TGTGCCAGCAGTTTGTCAGCGGGGGGGAATGAAAAACTGTTTTTT. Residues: CASSLSAGGNEKLFF.